These T cell receptor beta chains were read from a single sample in a study of post-analysis software for immune sequencing data. TCRdb redid the calling of the PCR reads with MiXCR, one entry per CDR3 protein. The sample lists 380,000 or so distinct CDR3 sequences; around 37% were seen once. Input material: blood. Receptors were obtained from a girl under 18 with multiple sclerosis. Each CDR3 is given with its conserved first and last residue. Each record gives: D gene, J gene, clone size, V gene, CDR3 protein, CDR3 DNA. A D gene is named only where the DNA matches it firmly. Size is omitted from some rows. Given values are once, few, many or a class for expanded clones.

D gene: .; J gene: TRBJ1-2; clone size: few; V gene: TRBV29-1; CDR3 protein: CSVPRGYYGYTF; CDR3 DNA: TGCAGCGTCCCAAGGGGGTACTATGGCTACACCTTC
D gene: .; J gene: TRBJ1-2; clone size: .; V gene: TRBV11-2; CDR3 protein: CASSLDPGPYGYTF; CDR3 DNA: TGTGCCAGCAGCCTAGATCCCGGACCTTATGGCTACACCTTC
D gene: .; J gene: TRBJ1-1; clone size: .; V gene: TRBV5-1; CDR3 protein: CASSGGAMNTEAFF; CDR3 DNA: TGCGCCAGCAGCGGAGGGGCAATGAACACTGAAGCTTTCTTT
D gene: .; J gene: TRBJ2-5; clone size: many; V gene: TRBV7-2; CDR3 protein: CASSPAGETQYF; CDR3 DNA: TGCGCCAGCAGCCCTGCGGGAGAGACCCAGTACTTC
D gene: .; J gene: TRBJ1-2; clone size: few; V gene: TRBV2; CDR3 protein: CASLPPQVIYGYTF; CDR3 DNA: TGTGCCAGCCTACCGCCTCAAGTAATCTATGGCTACACCTTC
D gene: TRBD2; J gene: TRBJ2-1; clone size: .; V gene: TRBV20-1; CDR3 protein: CSASPSGGANEQFF; CDR3 DNA: TGCAGTGCTTCTCCTAGCGGGGGGGCGAATGAGCAGTTCTTC
D gene: TRBD2; J gene: TRBJ2-1; clone size: .; V gene: TRBV20-1; CDR3 protein: CSARGLAGGYTESEQFF; CDR3 DNA: TGCAGTGCTAGAGGACTCGCGGGGGGATACACCGAAAGTGAGCAGTTCTTC
D gene: TRBD1; J gene: TRBJ1-2; clone size: .; V gene: TRBV7-2; CDR3 protein: CASSPRGREGYTF; CDR3 DNA: TGTGCCAGCAGCCCCAGGGGGCGCGAGGGCTACACCTTC
D gene: .; J gene: TRBJ1-2; clone size: few; V gene: TRBV11-2; CDR3 protein: CASSLSRDYGYTF; CDR3 DNA: TGTGCCAGCAGCTTGTCGAGGGACTATGGCTACACCTTC
D gene: .; J gene: TRBJ2-1; clone size: .; V gene: TRBV6-6; CDR3 protein: CASSYSGSKYNEQFF; CDR3 DNA: TGTGCCAGCAGTTACTCGGGGAGCAAATACAATGAGCAGTTCTTC
D gene: .; J gene: TRBJ1-2; clone size: few; V gene: TRBV20-1; CDR3 protein: CSARRDTGNYGYTF; CDR3 DNA: TGCAGTGCTAGAAGGGACACAGGGAACTATGGCTACACCTTC
D gene: .; J gene: TRBJ2-3; clone size: .; V gene: TRBV9; CDR3 protein: CASSVGRGLLPDTQYF; CDR3 DNA: TGTGCCAGCAGCGTAGGACGGGGGTTATTGCCAGATACGCAGTATTTT
D gene: .; J gene: TRBJ2-1; clone size: .; V gene: TRBV6-2/TRBV6-3; CDR3 protein: CASIGGIYNEQFF; CDR3 DNA: TGTGCCAGCATTGGGGGCATATACAATGAGCAGTTCTTC
D gene: TRBD1; J gene: TRBJ1-1; clone size: .; V gene: TRBV25-1; CDR3 protein: CASSEDRGTTEAFF; CDR3 DNA: TGTGCCAGCAGTGAGGACAGGGGTACAACTGAAGCTTTCTTT
D gene: .; J gene: TRBJ2-1; clone size: .; V gene: TRBV5-6; CDR3 protein: CASSLEGISSYNEQFF; CDR3 DNA: TGTGCCAGCAGCTTGGAGGGAATAAGCTCCTACAATGAGCAGTTCTTC
D gene: .; J gene: TRBJ1-5; clone size: .; V gene: TRBV12-3/TRBV12-4; CDR3 protein: CASSPGALSNQPQHF; CDR3 DNA: TGTGCCAGCAGTCCAGGGGCCCTTAGCAATCAGCCCCAGCATTTT
D gene: .; J gene: TRBJ1-1; clone size: .; V gene: TRBV7-8; CDR3 protein: CASSLVPSLVNTEAFF; CDR3 DNA: TGTGCCAGCAGCTTAGTACCGAGCCTGGTGAACACTGAAGCTTTCTTT
D gene: .; J gene: TRBJ2-7; clone size: once; V gene: TRBV29-1; CDR3 protein: CSVEDGGQSYEQYF; CDR3 DNA: TGCAGCGTGGAGGACGGGGGGCAGTCCTACGAGCAGTACTTC
D gene: .; J gene: TRBJ2-5; clone size: few; V gene: TRBV2; CDR3 protein: CVSSEVRTQETQYF; CDR3 DNA: TGTGTCAGCAGTGAAGTCCGGACCCAAGAGACCCAGTACTTC
D gene: .; J gene: TRBJ2-5; clone size: many; V gene: TRBV5-1; CDR3 protein: CASSLGAGETQYF; CDR3 DNA: TGTGCCAGCAGCTTAGGGGCTGGAGAGACCCAGTACTTC
D gene: .; J gene: TRBJ2-1; clone size: many; V gene: TRBV10-3; CDR3 protein: CAISESGPYNEQFF; CDR3 DNA: TGTGCCATCAGTGAGTCAGGACCCTACAATGAGCAGTTCTTC
D gene: TRBD2; J gene: TRBJ2-1; clone size: many; V gene: TRBV4-1; CDR3 protein: CASSPSDYGGGAGNEQFF; CDR3 DNA: TGCGCCAGCAGCCCCTCTGACTACGGCGGGGGGGCAGGCAATGAGCAGTTCTTC
D gene: .; J gene: TRBJ2-7; clone size: .; V gene: TRBV4-1; CDR3 protein: CASSHQSVGGSYEQYF; CDR3 DNA: TGCGCCAGCAGCCATCAATCAGTCGGGGGTTCCTACGAGCAGTACTTC
D gene: .; J gene: TRBJ2-5; clone size: .; V gene: TRBV6-6; CDR3 protein: CASSPGRSTETQYF; CDR3 DNA: TGTGCCAGCAGTCCCGGACGGTCAACGGAGACCCAGTACTTC
D gene: .; J gene: TRBJ2-7; clone size: .; V gene: TRBV7-9; CDR3 protein: CASAGQNYEQYF; CDR3 DNA: TGTGCCAGCGCGGGGCAGAACTACGAGCAGTACTTC
D gene: TRBD1; J gene: TRBJ1-1; clone size: .; V gene: TRBV15; CDR3 protein: CATSTRQGSNTEAFF; CDR3 DNA: TGTGCCACCAGCACCAGACAGGGGTCGAACACTGAAGCTTTCTTT
D gene: .; J gene: TRBJ1-2; clone size: .; V gene: TRBV6-5; CDR3 protein: CASSTWEGDYGYTF; CDR3 DNA: TGTGCCAGCAGTACCTGGGAGGGAGACTATGGCTACACCTTC
D gene: .; J gene: TRBJ1-2; clone size: .; V gene: TRBV5-6; CDR3 protein: CASSWEIRGDYGYTF; CDR3 DNA: TGTGCCAGCAGCTGGGAAATTCGGGGGGACTATGGCTACACCTTC
D gene: .; J gene: TRBJ2-5; clone size: .; V gene: TRBV9; CDR3 protein: CASSFSGTGTVYEQHF; CDR3 DNA: TGTGCCAGCAGCTTTAGCGGGACAGGTACCGTCTACGAGCAGCACTTC
D gene: .; J gene: TRBJ1-1; clone size: .; V gene: TRBV20-1; CDR3 protein: CSARDGVDAEAFF; CDR3 DNA: TGCAGTGCTAGAGACGGGGTAGACGCTGAAGCTTTCTTT
D gene: .; J gene: TRBJ2-5; clone size: few; V gene: TRBV18; CDR3 protein: CASSPREDKETQYF; CDR3 DNA: TGTGCCAGCTCACCACGCGAGGACAAAGAGACCCAGTACTTC
D gene: TRBD1; J gene: TRBJ1-1; clone size: few; V gene: TRBV28; CDR3 protein: CASSSGTQGGMNTEAFF; CDR3 DNA: TGTGCCAGCAGTTCCGGGACACAGGGGGGGATGAACACTGAAGCTTTCTTT
D gene: .; J gene: TRBJ2-5; clone size: few; V gene: TRBV10-3; CDR3 protein: CAISAGQGQLYQETQYF; CDR3 DNA: TGTGCCATCAGTGCTGGGCAGGGGCAACTGTACCAAGAGACCCAGTACTTC
D gene: .; J gene: TRBJ1-1; clone size: .; V gene: TRBV6-5; CDR3 protein: CASSPTGWSTEAFF; CDR3 DNA: TGTGCCAGCAGCCCAACAGGGTGGAGCACTGAAGCTTTCTTT
D gene: .; J gene: TRBJ1-5; clone size: few; V gene: TRBV3-1; CDR3 protein: CASSLGPLGNQPQHF; CDR3 DNA: TGTGCCAGCAGCCTCGGCCCGTTGGGCAATCAGCCCCAGCATTTT
D gene: TRBD1; J gene: TRBJ2-1; clone size: .; V gene: TRBV10-3; CDR3 protein: CAISEEGANYNEQFF; CDR3 DNA: TGTGCCATCAGTGAGGAGGGGGCTAATTACAATGAGCAGTTCTTC
D gene: .; J gene: TRBJ1-1; clone size: few; V gene: TRBV7-2; CDR3 protein: CASTFLTQTEAFF; CDR3 DNA: TGTGCCAGCACCTTCCTAACGCAGACTGAAGCTTTCTTT
D gene: .; J gene: TRBJ2-6; clone size: few; V gene: TRBV20-1; CDR3 protein: CSAPHAGSGANVLTF; CDR3 DNA: TGCAGTGCCCCCCACGCGGGATCCGGGGCCAACGTCCTGACTTTC
D gene: .; J gene: TRBJ1-2; clone size: .; V gene: TRBV24-1; CDR3 protein: CATSDFLGRGYTF; CDR3 DNA: TGTGCCACCAGTGATTTCTTGGGTCGGGGCTACACCTTC
D gene: .; J gene: TRBJ2-3; clone size: few; V gene: TRBV10-3; CDR3 protein: CAISEGQSTDTQYF; CDR3 DNA: TGTGCCATCAGTGAAGGACAGAGTACAGATACGCAGTATTTT
D gene: TRBD2; J gene: TRBJ2-3; clone size: .; V gene: TRBV11-2; CDR3 protein: CASSQLAGLDTQYF; CDR3 DNA: TGTGCCAGCAGCCAACTAGCGGGGTTAGATACGCAGTATTTT
D gene: TRBD2; J gene: TRBJ2-3; clone size: .; V gene: TRBV6-1; CDR3 protein: CASSERSGGFLTDTQYF; CDR3 DNA: TGTGCCAGCAGTGAGCGGAGCGGGGGGTTTCTCACAGATACGCAGTATTTT
D gene: .; J gene: TRBJ2-7; clone size: few; V gene: TRBV7-9; CDR3 protein: CASSLKGLNYEQYF; CDR3 DNA: TGTGCCAGCAGCTTAAAGGGGCTGAACTACGAGCAGTACTTC
D gene: .; J gene: TRBJ1-1; clone size: many; V gene: TRBV20-1; CDR3 protein: CSARDAGPNTEAFF; CDR3 DNA: TGCAGTGCTAGGGATGCCGGGCCGAACACTGAAGCTTTCTTT
D gene: .; J gene: TRBJ2-5; clone size: few; V gene: TRBV12-3/TRBV12-4; CDR3 protein: CASSFRGQEQYF; CDR3 DNA: TGTGCCAGCAGTTTCCGGGGGCAAGAGCAGTACTTC